Below, one TCR beta chain is given with its context. In germline, CDR1 is SNHLY, CDR2 FYNNEI. This CDR3 region has 13 residues. V was pared by 7 bases and J by 5 bases, with 12 bases between. Single viable CD3+CD4+CD8-CD45RO+ cells were sorted as the memory CD4+ T cells. The sample originates from a study of memory CD4+ T cells and cytomegalovirus serostatus. Clones were read by immunoSEQ multiplex PCR, and TCRdb kept only the in-frame ones, dropping some. This table holds under 45,000 clones, around 80% found once. The TCR originated in an adult in good health and CMV-seronegative. The specimen was memory CD4+ T cells from blood. The V call is TRBV2, the J call TRBJ1-5; possibly TRBD1 for D (5 bases). This chain's CDR3 is CASTQGGDQPQHF. CDR3 nucleotides: TGTGCCAGCACTCAGGGAGGGGATCAGCCCCAGCATTTT. The full variable domain, completed using reference TRBV2 and TRBJ1-5, is EPEVTQTPSHQVTQMGQEVILRCVPISNHLYFYWYRQILGQKVEFLVSFYNNEISEKSEIFDDQFSVERPDGSNFTLKIRSTKLEDSAMYFCASTQGGDQPQHFGDGTRLSIL.